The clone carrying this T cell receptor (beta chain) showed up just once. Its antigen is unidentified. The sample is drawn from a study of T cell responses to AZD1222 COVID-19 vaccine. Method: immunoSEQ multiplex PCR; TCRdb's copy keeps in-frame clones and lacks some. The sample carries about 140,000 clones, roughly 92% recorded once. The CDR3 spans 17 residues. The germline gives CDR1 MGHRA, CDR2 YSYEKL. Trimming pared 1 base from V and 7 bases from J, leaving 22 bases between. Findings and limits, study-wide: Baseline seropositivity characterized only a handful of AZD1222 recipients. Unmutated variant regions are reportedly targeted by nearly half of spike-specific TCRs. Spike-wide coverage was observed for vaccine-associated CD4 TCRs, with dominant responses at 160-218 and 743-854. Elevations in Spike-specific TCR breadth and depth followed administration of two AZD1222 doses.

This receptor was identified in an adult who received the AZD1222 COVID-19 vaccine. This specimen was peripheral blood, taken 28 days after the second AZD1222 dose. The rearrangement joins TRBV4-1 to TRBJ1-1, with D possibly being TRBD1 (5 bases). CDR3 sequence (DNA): TGCGCCAGCAGCCAAGCCCGTAGAACAGGTGGAGGCTATGAAGCTTTCTTT. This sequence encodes CASSQARRTGGGYEAFF.